This TCR beta chain was retrieved from a study of siplizumab effects on memory and regulatory T cells. Overall study findings and caveats: Sequences that were alloreactive and traceable to unstimulated CD4+ memory cells were significantly reduced by siplizumab.

Details on this clone: The target antigen is unknown.

Profiled with immunoSEQ multiplex PCR; TCRdb holds only in-frame clones, not every one. This sample has about 60,000 clones; approximately 82% occur once, and the top ten carry about 3.8%. This CDR3 has 15 residues. Germline V lookup: CDR1 MNHEY, CDR2 SVGAGI. J lost 7 bases, V lost 0 bases, and 4 bases had no gene match. Sequencing input: memory CD4+ T cells sorted from blood. This receptor was taken from a human donor in good health. The V call is TRBV6-5, the J call TRBJ2-7; TRBD2 matches 12 bases. The CDR3 loop reads CASSYSTSGSKEQYF. The CDR3 nucleotides are TGTGCCAGCAGTTACTCGACTAGCGGGAGTAAAGAGCAGTACTTC.